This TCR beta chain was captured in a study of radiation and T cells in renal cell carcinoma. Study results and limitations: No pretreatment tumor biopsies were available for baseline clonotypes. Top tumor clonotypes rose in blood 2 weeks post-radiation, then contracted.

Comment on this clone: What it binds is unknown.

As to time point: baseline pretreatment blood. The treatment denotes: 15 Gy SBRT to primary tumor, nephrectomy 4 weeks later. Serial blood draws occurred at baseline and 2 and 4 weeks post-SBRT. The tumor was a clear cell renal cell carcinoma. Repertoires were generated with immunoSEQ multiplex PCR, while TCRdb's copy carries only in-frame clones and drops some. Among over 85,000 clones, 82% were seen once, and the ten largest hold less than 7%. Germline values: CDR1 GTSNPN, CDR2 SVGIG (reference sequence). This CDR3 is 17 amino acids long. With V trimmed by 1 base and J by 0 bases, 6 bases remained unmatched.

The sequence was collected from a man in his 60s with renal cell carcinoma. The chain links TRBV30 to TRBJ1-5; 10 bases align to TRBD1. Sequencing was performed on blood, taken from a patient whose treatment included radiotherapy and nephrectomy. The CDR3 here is CAWSGDRGPFSNQPQHF. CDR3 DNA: TGTGCCTGGAGTGGCGACAGGGGGCCCTTTAGCAATCAGCCCCAGCATTTT.